The present entry profiles one T cell receptor (beta chain) with its context. Its target is unknown. The sample originates from a study of OX40 agonist ivuxolimab in advanced cancers. For the study at large: The dose of intravenous ivuxolimab that patients received every 2 weeks ranged from 0.01 to 10 mg/kg.

Germline V gives CDR1 SGHVS, CDR2 FQNEAQ. The CDR3 consists of 15 residues. Trimming took 3 bases from V and 0 from J; bases not matched to a gene: 5. Notes on the study in general: Low clonal expansion, among the lowest seen, marked partial responders at 0.1-3.0 mg/kg. Relative to CD4+ cells, CD8+ T cells on average had more expanded clones. Which antigen the expanded peripheral T cells recognized is unknown.

Clones were read by immunoSEQ multiplex PCR, and TCRdb kept only the in-frame ones, dropping some. This table has 55,000 to 75,000 clones, about 86% appearing once. The source material was CD4+ or CD8+ T cells sorted from blood, sampled in a trial of the OX40 agonist ivuxolimab. The chain links TRBV7-8 to TRBJ2-7, with TRBD1 matching over 7 bases. The TCR originated in an adult with an advanced solid tumor such as melanoma, head and neck, liver or kidney cancer. CDR3 loop: CASSFGTAYSYEQYF. The CDR3 DNA reads as TGTGCCAGCAGCTTCGGGACAGCTTACTCCTACGAGCAGTACTTC. Combining the CDR3 with reference TRBV7-8 and TRBJ2-7 gives the whole variable domain GAGVSQSPRYKVAKRGQDVALRCDPISGHVSLFWYQQALGQGPEFLTYFQNEAQLDKSGLPSDRFFAERPEGSVSTLKIQRTQQEDSAVYLCASSFGTAYSYEQYFGPGTRLTVT.